A single sample gave rise to the 19 T cell receptor beta chains below, sequenced in a study of memory CD4+ T cells and cytomegalovirus serostatus. Measured with immunoSEQ multiplex PCR; TCRdb has only the in-frame clones, and not every one. The sample holds some 52,000 clones, around 80% seen once. Single viable CD3+CD4+CD8-CD45RO+ cells were sorted as the memory CD4+ T cells. Sequenced: memory CD4+ T cells from blood. These receptors were obtained from an adult in good health and CMV-seronegative.

The chain employs TRBV5-1 and TRBJ2-7, with D unclear. The CDR3 loop spans 12 amino acids. Germline CDR1 SGHRS, CDR2 YFSETQ. Trimming cost V 2 bases and J 1 base, with 4 bases left between them. CDR3 bases: TGCGCCAGCAGCTTTAATTCCTACGAGCAGTACTTC. It translates to CASSFNSYEQYF.

The J gene is TRBJ2-3, the V gene TRBV9; tentatively, D is TRBD2 (5 bases). Trimming removed 6 bases from V and 0 bases from J, with 11 bases in between. This CDR3 contains 14 residues. Germline V gene sequence: CDR1 SGDLS, CDR2 YYNGEE. CDR3 residues: CASKSGSSTDTQYF. The CDR3 bases are TGTGCCAGCAAAAGCGGTTCTAGCACAGATACGCAGTATTTT.

This clone turned up a few times. The J gene is TRBJ1-1, the V gene TRBV9; 7 bases match TRBD1. The germline V gene encodes CDR1 SGDLS and CDR2 YYNGEE. Trimming at V came to 3 bases and at J to 7 bases, leaving 9 bases not matched to a gene. This CDR3 region has 14 residues. The CDR3 region is CASSESGTAGEAFF. The DNA for the CDR3 is TGTGCCAGCAGCGAAAGTGGGACAGCCGGTGAAGCTTTCTTT.

The genes are TRBV28 and TRBJ2-1; the match to TRBD2 covers 7 bases. From germline, CDR1 is MDHEN and CDR2 SYDVKM. V lost 8 bases to trimming and J lost 5 bases; unmatched junction nucleotides: 6. This CDR3 has 13 residues. As DNA, the CDR3 is TGTGCCAGCGCCTTGGGAGGGCACAATGAGCAGTTCTTC. Amino acid sequence: CASALGGHNEQFF.

As for this clone: The identical CDR3 is also encoded by other nucleotide sequences in the sample. The chain employs TRBV30 and TRBJ1-5; TRBD1 is a possible D gene (6 bases). Germline V gene sequence: CDR1 GTSNPN, CDR2 SVGIG (reference sequence). This CDR3 has 13 amino acids. V was shortened by 2 bases and J by 7 bases, with 12 bases between the two germline ends. The CDR3 sequence is CAWSYRVGQPQHF. The CDR3 DNA follows: TGTGCCTGGAGTTACAGGGTAGGCCAGCCCCAGCATTTT.

The V and J genes are TRBV6-1 and TRBJ1-2, with D possibly matching TRBD1 (6 bases). Germline assignment: CDR1 MNHNS and CDR2 SASEGT. The length of the CDR3 is 13 residues. V was cut by 7 bases and J by 8 bases, with 17 bases left in between. CDR3 sequence (DNA): TGTGCCAGCACCACCGGGACATCGAGGGGCTACACCTTC. Its protein product is CASTTGTSRGYTF.

The chain is built from TRBV29-1 and TRBJ1-1, with 7 bases lining up with TRBD1. CDR3 length: 12 residues. Looked up from germline, CDR1 is SQVTM and CDR2 is ANQGSEA. With 8 bases clipped from V and 1 base from J, the junction kept 4 bases outside the gene matches. CDR3 DNA sequence: TGCAGCCATAGACAGGGGAACACTGAAGCTTTCTTT. This codes for CSHRQGNTEAFF.

The chain combines TRBV25-1 with TRBJ1-5, with 8 bases identical to TRBD1. V was pared by 6 bases and J by 5 bases, with 6 bases of the junction left unmatched. CDR3 length equals 14 residues. CDR1 is MGHDK and CDR2 is SYGVNS in the germline V gene. For the CDR3, the DNA is TGTGCCAGCAGACCGGGACAGGCTTATCAGCCCCAGCATTTT. The encoded protein is CASRPGQAYQPQHF.

This sequence joins TRBV18 and TRBJ1-6; 7 nucleotides align to TRBD1. CDR1 KGHSH and CDR2 LQKENI come from the germline V gene. V lost 5 bases to trimming and J lost 5 bases; unmatched junction nucleotides: 6. The CDR3 contains 15 residues. CDR3 nucleotides: TGTGCCAGCTCAACGGGAGGGACAGATAATTCACCCCTCCACTTT. Protein sequence: CASSTGGTDNSPLHF.

V gene TRBV28 combines with J gene TRBJ1-1; D possibly corresponds to TRBD1 (5 bases). The CDR3 loop spans 15 amino acids. The ends were cut back, 4 bases at V and 2 bases at J, with 14 bases in the middle. The germline CDR1 and CDR2 sequences are MDHEN and SYDVKM. The CDR3 loop reads CASSSSEGPNTEAFF. The CDR3 DNA reads as TGTGCCAGCAGTTCCTCCGAGGGGCCCAACACTGAAGCTTTCTTT.

The CDR3 DNA reads TGTGCCAGCTCACCAGGAGGGGACTATGGCTACACCTTC. This encodes CASSPGGDYGYTF. The V gene is TRBV18, the J gene TRBJ1-2, with D possibly being TRBD1 (5 bases). This CDR3 has 13 residues. From germline, CDR1 is KGHSH and CDR2 LQKENI. V dropped 2 bases and J dropped 3 bases, with 7 bases sitting between them.

The V and J genes are TRBV28 and TRBJ1-6; a possible D gene is TRBD1 (5 bases). From germline, CDR1 is MDHEN and CDR2 SYDVKM. This CDR3 is built from 14 residues. Between the trimmed V and J ends, which lost 3 bases and 7 bases, there was a span of 10 bases. CDR3 in amino acids: CASSFPQGNSPLHF. The DNA of the CDR3 is TGTGCCAGCAGTTTTCCCCAGGGAAATTCACCCCTCCACTTT. The complete variable domain, with remaining parts taken from reference TRBV28 and TRBJ1-6, reads DVKVTQSSRYLVKRTGEKVFLECVQDMDHENMFWYRQDPGLGLRLIYFSYDVKMKEKGDIPEGYSVSREKKERFSLILESASTNQTSMYLCASSFPQGNSPLHFGNGTRLTVT.

This chain links TRBV30 with TRBJ2-1, with 8 bases identical to TRBD1. J was trimmed by 8 bases and V by 3 bases; bases with no gene match: 6. Germline V gives CDR1 GTSNPN, CDR2 SVGIG (reference sequence). This CDR3 comprises 13 residues. CDR3 protein: CAWRTGVQDEQFF. CDR3 DNA sequence: TGTGCCTGGAGGACAGGGGTTCAGGATGAGCAGTTCTTC.

The CDR3 sequence is CASSPLGAKADTQYF. The CDR3 region has the DNA TGTGCCAGCTCACCCCTCGGGGCCAAGGCAGATACGCAGTATTTT. The chain employs TRBV18 and TRBJ2-3; D is tentatively TRBD1 or TRBD2 (5 bases each). CDR1 is KGHSH and CDR2 is LQKENI in the germline V gene. The CDR3 contains 15 residues. V lost 3 bases, J lost 4 bases, and 14 bases lay in between.

The chain is built from TRBV11-2 and TRBJ1-2; 9 bases are shared with TRBD1. The V gene's germline CDR1 is SGHAT and CDR2 FQNNGV. V lost 4 bases, J lost 5 bases, and 8 bases stayed unmatched. This CDR3 region has 15 residues. The CDR3 region is CASSSPSGTGYGYTF. CDR3 coding DNA: TGTGCCAGCAGCTCACCCTCCGGGACAGGGTATGGCTACACCTTC.

V is TRBV5-1 and J is TRBJ2-1, with a possible D match to TRBD1 (6 bases). The germline V gene encodes CDR1 SGHRS and CDR2 YFSETQ. Trimming cost V 4 bases and J 5 bases, with 10 bases left between them. The CDR3 length is 13 residues. The DNA of the CDR3 is TGCGCCAGCAGCCTCGGACAGCACAATGAGCAGTTCTTC. Protein sequence: CASSLGQHNEQFF.

The rearrangement links TRBV5-1 to TRBJ1-2, with TRBD1 matching 11 bases. V trimming: 3 bases; J trimming: 6 bases; junction bases outside the gene matches: 10. The CDR3 has 16 amino acids. Germline V gene sequence: CDR1 SGHRS, CDR2 YFSETQ. CDR3 protein: CASSSGQGARYHGYTF. The CDR3 DNA sequence: TGCGCCAGCAGCTCCGGACAGGGGGCGCGGTATCATGGCTACACCTTC.

V is TRBV19 and J is TRBJ1-1, with D hard to call. This CDR3 has 15 amino acids. Germline CDR1 reads LNHDA; CDR2 reads SQIVND (reference sequence). Trimming left V 2 bases short and J 2 bases short, with 12 bases between. Written as DNA, the CDR3 is TGTGCCAGTAGTATATCCCCTCCGACCAACACTGAAGCTTTCTTT. It encodes CASSISPPTNTEAFF.

A single count supports this clone. The gene calls are TRBV5-6 and TRBJ2-2; D unresolved. Germline CDR1 SGHDT, CDR2 YYEEEE. Trimming took 3 bases from V and 3 from J, leaving 6 bases between them. The CDR3 consists of 13 residues. The CDR3: CASSSPYTGELFF. CDR3 nucleotide sequence: TGTGCCAGCAGCTCCCCTTACACCGGGGAGCTGTTTTTT.